One sample yielded the 18 T cell receptor beta chains listed below, sequenced in a study of prognosis after radiotherapy for stage I lung cancer. By two-round multiplex PCR, the TCR beta CDR3 was amplified from genomic DNA. Primers (each specific to one TRBV or TRBJ gene) were used in first-round PCR. In TCRdb, the multiplex PCR reads were re-called with MiXCR into one record per CDR3 protein. This table has about 16,000 distinct CDR3 sequences, under 55% appearing once. Sequenced material: PBMCs, taken before or after stereotactic body radiation therapy (not recorded which). These receptors were collected from a donor of 50 years or more with non-small cell lung cancer.

The V gene is TRBV19, the J gene TRBJ2-2; the match to TRBD2 covers 9 bases. The CDR3 is made up of 15 amino acids. Unmatched junction bases numbered 8, after V lost 6 bases and J lost 6 bases. Germline V lookup: CDR1 LNHDA, CDR2 SQIVND (reference sequence). The CDR3 sequence: CASRPGTSLAGELFF. DNA for the CDR3: TGTGCCAGTAGGCCTGGGACTAGCTTAGCCGGGGAGCTGTTTTTT.

V gene TRBV19 combines with J gene TRBJ1-5; 10 bases align to TRBD1. This CDR3 is 17 amino acids long. CDR1 is LNHDA, CDR2 SQIVND, per germline (reference sequence). The V gene end was trimmed by 5 bases and the J gene end by 1 base; junction bases not matched to a gene: 8. CDR3 DNA sequence: TGTGCCAGTAGTGGGGGACAGGGGTTCTTGAGCAATCAGCCCCAGCATTTT. Protein: CASSGGQGFLSNQPQHF.

This clonotype was found many times. The chain couples TRBV7-8 to TRBJ2-1, with 8 bases lining up with TRBD2. V shed 6 bases, J shed 8 bases, and the junction held 18 bases outside the gene matches. Germline V lookup: CDR1 SGHVS, CDR2 FQNEAQ. The CDR3 spans 17 residues. The CDR3 region has the DNA TGTGCCAGCAGTTTGGTTCGGGGGGGAGTCCGTCGCGATGAGCAGTTCTTC. Protein: CASSLVRGGVRRDEQFF.

A remark on this clonotype: This likely reflects a read error, since a far larger clone is one base away. The V and J genes are TRBV6-2 or TRBV6-3 and TRBJ1-5, with D possibly matching TRBD1 (6 bases). V was cut by 8 bases and J by 6 bases, with 14 bases left in between. Germline CDR1 reads MNHEY; CDR2 reads SVGEGT. This CDR3 region has 13 residues. The CDR3 spells CASLREGGQPQHF. In nucleotides, the CDR3 is TGTGCCAGCCTCAGGGAAGGGGGTCAGCCCCAGCATTTT.

This clonotype showed up many times. The rearrangement links TRBV7-2 to TRBJ1-5; D uncertain. Trimming took 1 base from V and 6 from J, leaving 13 bases between them. The CDR3 totals 15 residues. Germline V CDR1 and CDR2: SGHTA, FQGNSA. The CDR3 DNA is TGTGCCAGCAGCTTAGTCTGGCAGGAGGGTCAGCCCCAGCATTTT. It encodes CASSLVWQEGQPQHF.

The chain recombines TRBV5-1 with TRBJ2-1; D remains unclear. This CDR3 contains 12 residues. The germline V gene encodes CDR1 SGHRS and CDR2 YFSETQ. Trimming removed 4 bases from V and 4 bases from J, with 6 bases in between. CDR3 coding DNA: TGCGCCAGCAGCGTAGTGTACAATGAGCAGTTCTTC. The encoded protein is CASSVVYNEQFF. The complete variable domain, with remaining parts taken from reference TRBV5-1 and TRBJ2-1, reads KAGVTQTPRYLIKTRGQQVTLSCSPISGHRSVSWYQQTPGQGLQFLFEYFSETQRNKGNFPGRFSGRQFSNSRSEMNVSTLELGDSALYLCASSVVYNEQFFGPGTRLTVL.

This clonotype is classed as medium-sized. V and J are TRBV28 and TRBJ2-7; 10 bases map to TRBD2. With 3 bases clipped from V and 4 bases from J, the junction kept 3 bases outside the gene matches. Per germline, CDR1 MDHEN and CDR2 SYDVKM. This CDR3 comprises 14 residues. This CDR3 reads CASSFPSGSYEQYF. CDR3 nucleotide sequence: TGTGCCAGCAGTTTCCCTAGCGGGAGTTACGAGCAGTACTTC.

This chain joins TRBV12-3 or TRBV12-4 and TRBJ1-2; D perhaps matches TRBD1 (6 bases). There are 14 residues in the CDR3. V lost 6 bases and J 3 bases, leaving 14 bases between the germline ends. The CDR3 DNA follows: TGTGCCAGCAGCCAACTGGGGGCAGACTATGGCTACACCTTC. It encodes CASSQLGADYGYTF.

About this clonotype itself: This is likely an artifact of a read error, given a far larger clone one base away. The chain couples TRBV5-8 to TRBJ2-7, with D perhaps TRBD2 (6 bases). Per the germline V gene, CDR1 is SGHTS and CDR2 is YDEGEE. V lost 0 bases to trimming and J lost 3 bases, with 13 bases between them. CDR3 size: 15 residues. In DNA form, the CDR3 reads TGTGCCAGCAGCTTGGGGACTATCGGTATCTACGAGCAGTACTTC. Translation gives CASSLGTIGIYEQYF. Full variable domain (remainder filled in from reference TRBV5-8 and TRBJ2-7): EAGVTQSPTHLIKTRGQQATLRCSPISGHTSVYWYQQALGLGLQFLLWYDEGEERNRGNFPPRFSGRQFPNYSSELNVNALELEDSALYLCASSLGTIGIYEQYFGPGTRLTVT.

This chain links TRBV10-3 with TRBJ2-6; D is possibly TRBD2 (5 bases). The CDR3 loop spans 17 amino acids. Trimming removed 3 bases at V and 0 bases at J, with 12 bases between. The germline V gene encodes CDR1 ENHRY and CDR2 SYGVKD. The CDR3 loop is CAISEEGPTSGANVLTF. As DNA, the CDR3 is TGTGCCATCAGTGAAGAGGGCCCTACCTCTGGGGCCAACGTCCTGACTTTC.

By share, this clonotype counts as medium-sized (0.01 to 0.1%). This chain connects TRBV2 to TRBJ2-2; the D is unclear. V gave up 5 bases and J gave up 13 bases, with 17 bases separating them. In germline, CDR1 is SNHLY, CDR2 FYNNEI. The CDR3 extends over 13 amino acids. The CDR3: CASSSGRGVGLFF. CDR3 coding DNA: TGTGCCAGCAGTTCCGGACGAGGAGTAGGGCTGTTTTTT.

This clonotype was observed at least ten times. The chain is built from TRBV14 and TRBJ1-1; TRBD1 aligns across 7 bases. The CDR3 runs to 14 residues. CDR1 is SGHDN, CDR2 FVKESK, per germline. With V trimmed by 4 bases and J by 1 base, 3 bases remained unmatched. This CDR3 is CASSPDRENTEAFF. Written as DNA, the CDR3 is TGTGCCAGCAGCCCCGACAGGGAGAACACTGAAGCTTTCTTT.

This clonotype occurred a few times. This likely reflects a read error, since a far larger clone is one base away. The V gene is TRBV28, the J gene TRBJ1-2; D not certain. Trimming shortened V by 8 bases and J by 4 bases, and 8 bases separated the two germline ends. The germline V gene has CDR1 MDHEN and CDR2 SYDVKM. The CDR3 covers 11 residues. The CDR3 sequence: CASGAGYGYTF. The CDR3 DNA reads TGTGCCAGCGGTGCCGGCTATGGCTACACCTTC.

This clonotype came up a few times. The CDR3 protein is CAWSAGADTQYF. As DNA, the CDR3 is TGTGCCTGGAGTGCCGGTGCAGATACGCAGTATTTT. The chain joins TRBV30 to TRBJ2-3; no clear D gene. Germline CDR1 and CDR2: GTSNPN and SVGIG (reference sequence). Trimming stripped 1 base from V and 4 bases from J, with 6 bases between. The CDR3 length is 12 residues.

The V call is TRBV5-1, the J call TRBJ2-2; no clear D. CDR3 length equals 14 residues. Trimming took 0 bases from V and 6 from J, leaving 9 bases between them. Germline lookup yields CDR1 SGHRS and CDR2 YFSETQ. The DNA for the CDR3 is TGCGCCAGCAGCTTGGCAAATCAAGCCGGGGAGCTGTTTTTT. This encodes CASSLANQAGELFF.

This clonotype was observed at least ten times. This sequence joins TRBV19 and TRBJ1-1; 8 bases are shared with TRBD1. The CDR3 consists of 15 residues. CDR1 LNHDA and CDR2 SQIVND come from the germline V gene (reference sequence). Trimming cost V 4 bases and J 0 bases; bases outside gene matches: 4. CDR3 protein: CASSTRTGLNTEAFF. CDR3 nucleotide sequence: TGTGCCAGTAGTACCCGGACAGGGTTGAACACTGAAGCTTTCTTT. Full variable domain (remainder filled in from reference TRBV19 and TRBJ1-1): DGGITQSPKYLFRKEGQNVTLSCEQNLNHDAMYWYRQDPGQGLRLIYYSQIVNDFQKGDIAEGYSVSREKKESFPLTVTSAQKNPTAFYLCASSTRTGLNTEAFFGQGTRLTVV.

Concerning this clonotype: One junction end disagrees with the germline gene, perhaps due to a read error. V is TRBV6-2 or TRBV6-3 and J is TRBJ2-6; possibly TRBD2 for D (5 bases). Germline V gene lookup returns CDR1 MNHEY and CDR2 SVGEGT. The CDR3 consists of 15 residues. The CDR3 nucleotides read TGTGACAGCAGACTCCCGCGGGCTGGGGCCAACGTCCTGACTTTC. Protein product: CDSRLPRAGANVLTF.

This chain joins TRBV28 and TRBJ1-2; no clear D gene. The V end was cut by 3 bases, the J end by 2 bases, with 7 bases between. Germline V gene data show CDR1 as MDHEN and CDR2 as SYDVKM. The CDR3 contains 13 residues. The CDR3 sequence is CASSLDENYGYTF. The CDR3 region has the DNA TGTGCCAGCAGTTTGGACGAAAACTATGGCTACACCTTC.